This TCR beta chain was sequenced in a study of T cell responses to AZD1222 COVID-19 vaccine. Study-wide results and caveats: Spike-specific TCRs gained breadth and depth after people received two AZD1222 doses.

Germline values: CDR1 LGHDT, CDR2 YNNKEL (reference sequence). The CDR3 is made up of 14 amino acids. V was clipped by 4 bases and J by 4 bases, with 10 bases between them. TCRdb's table, derived via immunoSEQ multiplex PCR, lists solely in-frame clones and lacks some. The sample has 150,000 or so clones, approximately 88% seen once. Of note for this clone: Antigen unknown.

The receptor was isolated from an adult in good health. Sample: peripheral blood, taken on day 0 of AZD1222 vaccination. This sequence joins TRBV3-1 (or the pseudogene TRBV3-2) and TRBJ1-4; unclear D gene. CDR3 region: CASSPAQSNEKLFF. The CDR3 DNA follows: TGTGCCAGCAGCCCCGCACAGAGTAATGAAAAACTGTTTTTT.